This TCR beta chain was profiled in a study of siplizumab effects on memory and regulatory T cells. Study-wide points: It was never confirmed that proliferating Tregs from siplizumab cultures were suppressive.

The study assayed some 100,000 TCR templates per sample. Clones were sequenced by immunoSEQ multiplex PCR, and TCRdb holds only the in-frame ones, with some missing. The table records fewer than 120,000 clones, 80% to 95% of them present only once. Unmatched junction bases numbered 14, after V lost 4 bases and J lost 8 bases. CDR3 size: 16 residues. CDR1 is SGHRS, CDR2 YFSETQ, per germline. With regard to this clone: Its target is not known.

This sequence joins TRBV5-1 and TRBJ1-2, with TRBD1 matching over 10 bases. This sequence originates from a human donor in good health. Sequenced input: CD4+ T cells sorted from blood. The CDR3 DNA reads as TGCGCCAGCAGCCCTACCCCCGGGACAGGGGAGGGCGGCTACACCTTC. Its translation: CASSPTPGTGEGGYTF.